One sample yielded the 21 T cell receptor beta chains listed below, sequenced in a study of T cell responses to AZD1222 COVID-19 vaccine (dated by TCRdb to the early 2020s). Preparation of the library involved the immunoSEQ multiplex PCR assay. Drawn from immuneACCESS, this table holds only the in-frame rearrangements with V and J called that TCRdb kept. Clones are partly lost; checked studies trace under half to an unresolved V gene and leave the rest unexplained. The sample yields under 120,000 clones; around nine tenths were counted once. 2% to 2.5% of the sample is in the top ten clones. Reading the label with the study, this specimen's time point is: about 28 days (+/-7) after the second vaccine dose. The specimen was peripheral blood, collected 28 days after the second AZD1222 dose. These receptors were taken from an adult who received the AZD1222 COVID-19 vaccine.

This clone was detected a few times. The rearrangement joins TRBV5-1 to TRBJ1-4; a possible D gene is TRBD1 (5 bases). The germline gives CDR1 SGHRS, CDR2 YFSETQ. The CDR3 has 14 residues. V lost 4 bases, J lost 5 bases, and 12 bases lay in between. The CDR3 protein is CASSQGDSNEKLFF. The CDR3 region has the DNA TGCGCCAGCAGCCAAGGGGACTCGAATGAAAAACTGTTTTTT.

The J gene is TRBJ2-7, the V gene TRBV29-1, with TRBD2 matching over 7 bases. The ends lost 4 bases at V and 6 bases at J; junction bases unmatched: 12. The germline CDR1 and CDR2 sequences are SQVTM and ANQGSEA. The CDR3 contains 14 residues. CDR3 nucleotide sequence: TGCAGCGTTGCCGGAAGGCGGGAGCTTGGCGAGCAGTACTTC. Its protein product is CSVAGRRELGEQYF.

The rearrangement links TRBV7-9 to TRBJ1-1; D is unresolved. V lost 1 base, J lost 1 base, and 13 bases lay in between. CDR1 and CDR2 (germline): SEHNR, FQNEAQ (reference sequence). The CDR3 spans 16 residues. This chain's CDR3 is CASSLVGGIRNTEAFF. CDR3 DNA sequence: TGTGCCAGCAGCTTAGTGGGAGGGATTAGGAACACTGAAGCTTTCTTT.

The V gene is TRBV6-5, the J gene TRBJ2-7; possibly TRBD1 for D (6 bases). Trimming shortened V by 6 bases and J by 6 bases, and 21 bases separated the two germline ends. The CDR3 consists of 15 residues. The germline CDR1 and CDR2 sequences are MNHEY and SVGAGI. The CDR3 reads CASSPVTRGGSEQYF. The DNA of the CDR3 is TGTGCCAGCAGCCCAGTTACTAGAGGGGGAAGCGAGCAGTACTTC.

The chain has TRBV10-3 and TRBJ2-7; the D gene is possibly TRBD1 (6 bases). Germline CDR1 ENHRY, CDR2 SYGVKD. The CDR3 is 15 amino acids. Between the trimmed V and J ends, which lost 2 bases and 0 bases, there was a span of 11 bases. This CDR3 reads CAISEVYRASYEQYF. CDR3 in DNA: TGTGCCATCAGTGAGGTATACAGGGCCTCCTACGAGCAGTACTTC.

The chain combines TRBV20-1 with TRBJ1-5; D is perhaps TRBD1 (5 bases). Looked up from germline, CDR1 is DFQATT and CDR2 is SNEGSKA (reference sequence). The CDR3 is 14 residues long. The V and J ends lost 3 bases and 6 bases respectively, with 15 bases between them. The CDR3 loop is CSASRGQGIQPQHF. In DNA form, the CDR3 reads TGCAGTGCTAGTCGTGGGCAGGGAATTCAGCCCCAGCATTTT.

This clone was picked up a small number of times. J is TRBJ2-7 and V is TRBV5-4, with TRBD2 matching over 12 bases. The germline CDR1 and CDR2 sequences are SGHNT and YYREEE (reference sequence). V lost 4 bases, J lost 3 bases, and 8 bases stayed unmatched. This CDR3 has 16 amino acids. CDR3 nucleotide sequence: TGTGCCAGCAGCCTGAGGACTAGCGGGAATAACTACGAGCAGTACTTC. It encodes CASSLRTSGNNYEQYF.

V and J are TRBV6-5 and TRBJ1-3; a possible D gene is TRBD1 (5 bases). The CDR3 has 13 amino acids. V lost 9 bases to trimming and J lost 0 bases, with 9 bases between them. Germline CDR1 and CDR2: MNHEY and SVGAGI. The CDR3 DNA sequence: TGTGCCAGTATGACAGTCTCTGGAAACACCATATATTTT. As protein: CASMTVSGNTIYF.

The J gene is TRBJ2-3, the V gene TRBV29-1; D uncertain. Trimming took 0 bases from V and 2 from J, leaving 18 bases between them. CDR1 and CDR2 from the germline V gene are SQVTM and ANQGSEA. The CDR3 totals 17 residues. The CDR3 region is CSVEDLYGWQVTDTQYF. The CDR3 bases are TGCAGCGTTGAAGATTTATACGGGTGGCAGGTCACAGATACGCAGTATTTT.

This chain links TRBV6-5 with TRBJ1-2; the match to TRBD1 covers 7 bases. The CDR3 is 15 residues long. CDR1 MNHEY and CDR2 SVGAGI come from the germline V gene. The junction had 7 bases not matched to a gene; V was cut back by 2 bases and J by 4 bases. This CDR3 is CASSYRGQVGYGYTF. The CDR3 DNA reads TGTGCCAGCAGTTACAGAGGACAGGTTGGCTATGGCTACACCTTC.

This clone was observed a few times. This chain uses TRBV24-1 with TRBJ2-7; D is possibly TRBD2 (5 bases). CDR1 KGHDR and CDR2 SFDVKD come from the germline V gene. Trimming took off 5 bases at V and 7 bases at J, with 8 bases between the two ends. The CDR3 totals 11 residues. The CDR3 loop reads CATSGTGEQYF. The CDR3 DNA sequence: TGTGCCACCAGTGGGACGGGAGAGCAGTACTTC.

V usage is TRBV5-4 and J usage is TRBJ2-1; 12 bases fit TRBD2. With V trimmed by 4 bases and J by 0 bases, 8 bases remained unmatched. Germline V gene sequence: CDR1 SGHNT, CDR2 YYREEE (reference sequence). This CDR3 is 18 amino acids long. CDR3 loop: CASSAGTSGPYSYNEQFF. CDR3 coding DNA: TGTGCCAGCAGCGCCGGGACTAGCGGGCCATACTCCTACAATGAGCAGTTCTTC.

This sequence joins TRBV5-4 and TRBJ2-7; no clear D gene. The CDR3 totals 13 residues. V lost 0 bases and J 1 base, leaving 5 bases between the germline ends. The V gene's germline CDR1 is SGHNT and CDR2 YYREEE (reference sequence). In nucleotides, the CDR3 is TGTGCCAGCAGCTTGGGACAATCCTACGAGCAGTACTTC. It codes for CASSLGQSYEQYF.

The rearrangement links TRBV7-2 to TRBJ1-1, with TRBD1 identical over 12 bases. The CDR3 has 17 amino acids. V gave up 2 bases and J gave up 0 bases; unmatched junction bases: 4. CDR1 and CDR2 (germline): SGHTA, FQGNSA. The CDR3 region has the DNA TGTGCCAGCAGCTTATCTGGGACAGGGGGCATGAACACTGAAGCTTTCTTT. It encodes CASSLSGTGGMNTEAFF.

This sequence joins TRBV5-5 and TRBJ2-1; D is tentatively TRBD1 or TRBD2 (6 bases each). V dropped 5 bases and J dropped 6 bases, with 18 bases sitting between them. CDR1 SGHKS and CDR2 YYEKEE come from the germline V gene (reference sequence). The CDR3 spans 15 residues. In DNA form, the CDR3 reads TGTGCCAGCAGGCGGGACCTAACAGGGACCAATGAGCAGTTCTTC. Translation: CASRRDLTGTNEQFF.

This chain uses TRBV28 with TRBJ1-6; 9 bases are shared with TRBD1. Losses at the gene ends were 4 bases for V and 9 bases for J; bases not matched to a gene: 10. The CDR3 has 16 amino acids. CDR1 is MDHEN, CDR2 SYDVKM, per germline. The CDR3 DNA follows: TGTGCCAGCAGTTACACGACGGGACAGGGTGCTTCACCCCTCCACTTT. As protein: CASSYTTGQGASPLHF. The variable domain in full, with the rest retrieved from reference TRBV28 and TRBJ1-6, is DVKVTQSSRYLVKRTGEKVFLECVQDMDHENMFWYRQDPGLGLRLIYFSYDVKMKEKGDIPEGYSVSREKKERFSLILESASTNQTSMYLCASSYTTGQGASPLHFGNGTRLTVT.

The rearrangement uses TRBV6-6 and TRBJ1-3; no clear D. Germline values: CDR1 MNHNY, CDR2 SVGAGI (reference sequence). The CDR3 is 16 amino acids. V was shortened by 0 bases and J by 0 bases, with 9 bases between the two germline ends. The CDR3 protein is CASSYSPDSSGNTIYF. For the CDR3, the DNA is TGTGCCAGCAGTTACTCGCCGGATAGCTCTGGAAACACCATATATTTT.

The chain uses TRBV6-1 and TRBJ1-1; D may be TRBD1 (5 bases). V was pared by 3 bases and J by 1 base, with 12 bases between. The CDR3 is 15 amino acids. CDR1 and CDR2 from the germline V gene are MNHNS and SASEGT. CDR3 sequence: CASSDARTQNTEAFF. In nucleotides, the CDR3 is TGTGCCAGCAGTGATGCCCGGACACAGAACACTGAAGCTTTCTTT.

This clone was observed once. The chain uses TRBV5-1 and TRBJ1-1; maybe TRBD1 (6 bases). CDR3 size: 13 residues. The germline V gene has CDR1 SGHRS and CDR2 YFSETQ. The V and J ends lost 4 bases and 3 bases respectively, with 10 bases between them. CDR3 protein: CASSPGQHTEAFF. The CDR3 DNA reads as TGCGCCAGCAGCCCAGGACAGCACACTGAAGCTTTCTTT.

The V call is TRBV5-4, the J call TRBJ2-3; D tentatively reads TRBD1 or TRBD2 (5 bases each). The CDR3 is 16 residues long. The V and J ends lost 4 bases and 2 bases respectively, with 17 bases between them. CDR1 is SGHNT and CDR2 is YYREEE in the germline V gene (reference sequence). The DNA of the CDR3 is TGTGCCAGCAGCGACGGGACCCTTCGGTCCACAGATACGCAGTATTTT. Amino acid sequence: CASSDGTLRSTDTQYF.

The chain combines TRBV6-4 with TRBJ2-1; 10 positions agree with TRBD2. The CDR3 runs 15 residues. Germline V gives CDR1 MRHNA, CDR2 SNTAGT. V gave up 8 bases and J gave up 8 bases; unmatched junction bases: 12. The CDR3 DNA reads TGTGCCAGCGCGAGGGCCACTAGCGGGAACCATGAGCAGTTCTTC. Its translation: CASARATSGNHEQFF.